This T cell receptor (beta chain) was profiled in a study of T cell changes during pregnancy in multiple sclerosis (dated by TCRdb to between 2018 and 2020). Context from the whole study: In women with multiple sclerosis, the researchers looked at how the T cell repertoire shifted as pregnancy progressed.

From its cysteine to its phenylalanine, the CDR3 spans 15 amino acids. This entry keeps only the CDR3 DNA: 45 bases, framed from base 1. As concerns this clone: What antigen it recognizes has not been identified. The input lacks base qualities; no much larger clone sits a single base away.

Receptors were amplified or captured by the immunoSEQ multiplex PCR assay. Held by TCRdb, this immuneACCESS table contains in-frame sequences only and omits some clones. Under half of the omission traces to an unresolved V gene where checked; the cause of the rest is unknown. The sample records 39,000 or so clones, about 94% of which are singletons. Jointly, the top ten make up roughly 8.3% of the sample. The sequence came from a female donor with multiple sclerosis, enrolled in a pregnancy study. The chain is encoded by TRBV1 joined to TRBJ2-5; no DNA check was done on the table's D call, TRBD2. TRBV1 is a recognized pseudogene. Sequences were derived from CD8+ T cells from peripheral blood mononuclear cells, sampled in the third trimester of pregnancy. In nucleotides, the sequence is TGCACCAGCAGCTGGGTCCAGCGGACTCAAGAGACCCAGTACTTC. It codes for CTSSWVQRTQETQYF.